The next 27 T cell receptor beta chains were all read from a single sample in a study of blood T cell repertoires in COVID-19. Sequencing used immunoSEQ multiplex PCR; TCRdb keeps in-frame clones, though not all of them. In the table there are roughly 500,000 clones, about 88% of which are singletons. The sample consisted of peripheral blood. Receptors originate from a man between 18 and 35 years old with COVID-19, enrolled during active disease.

The V call is TRBV6-5, the J call TRBJ2-7; TRBD1 aligns across 7 bases. CDR3 length: 12 amino acids. After removal of 6 bases from V and 2 bases from J, the junction contained 1 base not matched to a gene. Germline V gives CDR1 MNHEY, CDR2 SVGAGI. The CDR3 DNA reads as TGTGCCAGCAGACAGGGGCCCTACGAGCAGTACTTC. Protein: CASRQGPYEQYF.

The V call is TRBV12-5, the J call TRBJ1-5; weak D call: TRBD1 (6 bases). V was pared by 1 base and J by 4 bases, with 11 bases between. This CDR3 spans 15 amino acids. CDR1 LGHNT and CDR2 FRNRAP come from the germline V gene. CDR3 coding DNA: TGTGCTAGTGGTTTGGGGGGAAGGGGGAATCAGCCCCAGCATTTT. Translated, it gives CASGLGGRGNQPQHF.

The V call is TRBV27, the J call TRBJ1-1; D gene uncertain. Germline lookup yields CDR1 MNHEY and CDR2 SMNVEV (reference sequence). This CDR3 comprises 14 residues. The V end was cut by 3 bases, the J end by 5 bases, with 13 bases between. DNA for the CDR3: TGTGCCAGCAGTTTCCGGGGTGACGGGACTGAAGCTTTCTTT. This gives the protein CASSFRGDGTEAFF.

The CDR3 DNA reads as TGTGCCCCGGTAGTCCTAGACTCCTACGAGCAGTACTTC. Translating it yields CAPVVLDSYEQYF. V gene TRBV19 combines with J gene TRBJ2-7; no firm D call. V shed 11 bases and J shed 0 bases, with 14 bases lying between them. The germline V gene encodes CDR1 LNHDA and CDR2 SQIVND (reference sequence). The CDR3 consists of 13 residues.

The rearrangement joins TRBV11-2 to TRBJ2-7, with D maybe TRBD2 (6 bases). The germline V gene encodes CDR1 SGHAT and CDR2 FQNNGV. This CDR3 spans 14 amino acids. The V end was cut by 5 bases, the J end by 5 bases, with 16 bases between. For the CDR3, the DNA is TGTGCCAGCAGCGCGGGACCGTTGAAGAACGAGCAGTACTTC. Translation gives CASSAGPLKNEQYF.

Remarks on this clone: Its ends do not fully match the called genes, so a read error is possible. V gene TRBV19 combines with J gene TRBJ2-3, with 8 bases lining up with TRBD2. This CDR3 has 15 amino acids. The germline V gene encodes CDR1 LNHDA and CDR2 SQIVND (reference sequence). CDR3 sequence reads: CASRIAGTSTDTQYF. DNA of the CDR3: TGTGCCAGTAGGATAGCGGGGACTAGCACAGATACGCAGTATTTT.

Here the CDR3 DNA reads TGTGCCAGCGGGCCTGGGACTAGCGGGAGCAATGAGCAGTTCTTC. It codes for CASGPGTSGSNEQFF. The rearrangement links TRBV5-8 to TRBJ2-1; 14 positions match TRBD2. V lost 7 bases, J lost 6 bases, and 6 bases stayed unmatched. Germline V gene lookup returns CDR1 SGHTS and CDR2 YDEGEE. The CDR3 consists of 15 residues.

The chain recombines TRBV28 with TRBJ2-2; D unresolved. In germline, CDR1 is MDHEN, CDR2 SYDVKM. The CDR3 totals 13 residues. V dropped 8 bases and J dropped 0 bases, with 7 bases sitting between them. Here the CDR3 reads CASAQANTGELFF. The CDR3 nucleotides read TGTGCCAGCGCCCAGGCGAACACCGGGGAGCTGTTTTTT.

The chain uses TRBV19 and TRBJ1-6; D gene ambiguous. The CDR3 length is 13 residues. The germline V and J ends were trimmed by 6 bases and 6 bases, with 9 bases remaining between them. Per germline, CDR1 LNHDA and CDR2 SQIVND (reference sequence). The CDR3 region is CASRPHSNSPLHF. CDR3 bases: TGTGCCAGTAGACCTCACAGTAATTCACCCCTCCACTTT.

The gene calls are TRBV28 and TRBJ2-1; D is perhaps TRBD2 (7 bases). The CDR3 sequence is 14 residues long. CDR1 is MDHEN, CDR2 SYDVKM, per germline. Trimming cost V 10 bases and J 7 bases, with 20 bases left between them. This chain's CDR3 is CATPGGSGTNEQFF. CDR3 DNA sequence: TGTGCCACCCCGGGGGGAAGCGGGACAAATGAGCAGTTCTTC.

The V and J genes are TRBV6-1 and TRBJ2-2, with 8 positions matching TRBD2. This CDR3 comprises 16 residues. V lost 3 bases and J lost 9; bases outside the gene matches: 12. The germline V gene encodes CDR1 MNHNS and CDR2 SASEGT. Here the CDR3 DNA reads TGTGCCAGCAGTGACTTGGGGATTCGGGGGGGTAGGGAGCTGTTTTTT. Residues: CASSDLGIRGGRELFF.

The rearrangement joins TRBV6-5 to TRBJ2-3, with D maybe TRBD2 (6 bases). The germline V gene has CDR1 MNHEY and CDR2 SVGAGI. The CDR3 contains 13 residues. Trimming stripped 6 bases from V and 4 bases from J, with 11 bases between. The CDR3 is CASRRLGADTQYF. CDR3 bases: TGTGCCAGCAGAAGACTAGGAGCAGATACGCAGTATTTT.

The chain uses TRBV5-1 and TRBJ2-3; TRBD1 might be the D (5 bases). The germline gives CDR1 SGHRS, CDR2 YFSETQ. The germline V and J ends were trimmed by 0 bases and 6 bases, with 11 bases remaining between them. The CDR3 has 14 residues. As DNA, the CDR3 is TGCGCCAGCAGCTTGGTTCCAGGGCCCGATACGCAGTATTTT. Its protein product is CASSLVPGPDTQYF. Filled out from reference TRBV5-1 and TRBJ2-3, the complete variable domain reads KAGVTQTPRYLIKTRGQQVTLSCSPISGHRSVSWYQQTPGQGLQFLFEYFSETQRNKGNFPGRFSGRQFSNSRSEMNVSTLELGDSALYLCASSLVPGPDTQYFGPGTRLTVL.

The chain couples TRBV15 to TRBJ2-7; D is unresolved. The CDR3 is 12 residues long. V shed 3 bases and J shed 0 bases, with 3 bases lying between them. CDR1 is LNHNV and CDR2 is YYDKDF in the germline V gene (reference sequence). CDR3 nucleotide sequence: TGTGCCACCAGCAGGTACTCCTACGAGCAGTACTTC. It encodes CATSRYSYEQYF.

This clone was observed a single time. V and J are TRBV4-1 and TRBJ2-3; TRBD2 matches at 8 bases. V was clipped by 1 base and J by 6 bases; unmatched bases: 15. The V gene's germline CDR1 is MGHRA and CDR2 YSYEKL. The CDR3 is made up of 18 amino acids. CDR3 in DNA: TGCGCCAGCAGCCAAGGAGCCTTCTGGGCGGGGGGCCAGGATACGCAGTATTTT. Residues: CASSQGAFWAGGQDTQYF.

V and J are TRBV5-1 and TRBJ2-1; 8 bases align to TRBD2. CDR1 is SGHRS and CDR2 is YFSETQ in the germline V gene. Trimming at V came to 7 bases and at J to 6 bases, leaving 15 bases not matched to a gene. CDR3 length: 16 residues. CDR3 nucleotides: TGCGCCAGCGCCGCCCAGCGGGAGAGGGGGGGCAATGAGCAGTTCTTC. This translates into CASAAQRERGGNEQFF.

The rearrangement uses TRBV19 and TRBJ2-3; tentatively, D is TRBD1 (6 bases). The length of the CDR3 is 17 residues. CDR1 and CDR2 (germline): LNHDA, SQIVND (reference sequence). Trimming took off 3 bases at V and 4 bases at J, with 20 bases between the two ends. CDR3 protein: CASSIPYLGKGADTQYF. CDR3 nucleotides: TGTGCCAGTAGTATCCCGTACCTCGGTAAGGGGGCAGATACGCAGTATTTT. Supplemented by reference TRBV19 and TRBJ2-3, the full variable domain reads DGGITQSPKYLFRKEGQNVTLSCEQNLNHDAMYWYRQDPGQGLRLIYYSQIVNDFQKGDIAEGYSVSREKKESFPLTVTSAQKNPTAFYLCASSIPYLGKGADTQYFGPGTRLTVL.

The rearrangement uses TRBV15 and TRBJ2-3; D gene uncertain. The germline V gene has CDR1 LNHNV and CDR2 YYDKDF (reference sequence). CDR3 size: 16 residues. Trimming cost V 0 bases and J 1 base, with 11 bases left between them. The DNA for the CDR3 is TGTGCCACCAGCAGAGAATTCGCGGCGGGCACAGATACGCAGTATTTT. Translated, it gives CATSREFAAGTDTQYF.

Comment on this clone: Other DNA sequences in the sample encode the same CDR3. The chain uses TRBV7-9 and TRBJ2-1; unclear D gene. Deletions cut 1 base from V and 0 bases from J, with 4 bases between. This CDR3 is 14 amino acids long. The V gene's germline CDR1 is SEHNR and CDR2 FQNEAQ (reference sequence). The chain's CDR3 is CASSLVSSYNEQFF. DNA for the CDR3: TGTGCCAGCAGCTTAGTTAGCTCCTACAATGAGCAGTTCTTC.

This chain joins TRBV30 and TRBJ2-5; D unresolved. The germline gives CDR1 GTSNPN, CDR2 SVGIG (reference sequence). The CDR3 totals 13 residues. Trimming pared 3 bases from V and 6 bases from J, leaving 14 bases between. Here the CDR3 DNA reads TGTGCCTGGAGCGAGCAAGCTCCGAAGACCCAGTACTTC. Its protein product is CAWSEQAPKTQYF.

Comment on this clone: The same CDR3 arises from other DNA sequences in this sample as well. This chain uses TRBV20-1 with TRBJ2-5, with D perhaps TRBD2 (5 bases). This CDR3 region has 11 residues. V lost 3 bases and J lost 4, with 6 bases in between. Germline V gives CDR1 DFQATT, CDR2 SNEGSKA (reference sequence). The CDR3 loop reads CSASGRETQYF. The CDR3 coding sequence is TGCAGTGCTAGTGGGAGAGAGACCCAGTACTTC.

The J gene is TRBJ1-5, the V gene TRBV15, with TRBD1 identical over 11 bases. Trimming at V came to 4 bases and at J to 4 bases, leaving 3 bases not matched to a gene. The CDR3 is 15 residues long. Germline CDR1 reads LNHNV; CDR2 reads YYDKDF (reference sequence). Written as DNA, the CDR3 is TGTGCCACCAGCACGGGACAGGGGGAGAATCAGCCCCAGCATTTT. Encoded protein: CATSTGQGENQPQHF.

The rearrangement uses TRBV3-1 (or the pseudogene TRBV3-2) and TRBJ2-3; 7 bases align to TRBD2. The CDR3 is 13 residues long. Trimming cost V 1 base and J 6 bases; bases outside gene matches: 1. Germline lookup yields CDR1 LGHDT and CDR2 YNNKEL (reference sequence). The CDR3 here is CASSQARGDTQYF. CDR3 DNA sequence: TGTGCCAGCAGCCAAGCGCGGGGGGATACGCAGTATTTT.

The rearrangement joins TRBV5-1 to TRBJ2-5; 9 positions agree with TRBD2. The CDR3 runs to 16 residues. CDR1 and CDR2 from the germline V gene are SGHRS and YFSETQ. V was pared by 7 bases and J by 5 bases, with 15 bases of the junction left unmatched. CDR3 protein: CASHPRGLAGKETQYF. The CDR3 DNA sequence: TGCGCCAGCCATCCCCGGGGGCTAGCGGGGAAGGAGACCCAGTACTTC. Looking up the rest from reference TRBV5-1 and TRBJ2-5 gives the full variable domain: KAGVTQTPRYLIKTRGQQVTLSCSPISGHRSVSWYQQTPGQGLQFLFEYFSETQRNKGNFPGRFSGRQFSNSRSEMNVSTLELGDSALYLCASHPRGLAGKETQYFGPGTRLLVL.

This clone was detected only once. The chain uses TRBV4-1 and TRBJ1-4; the match to TRBD1 covers 7 bases. CDR3 size: 15 residues. J lost 5 bases, V lost 2 bases, and 5 bases had no gene match. CDR1 and CDR2 (germline): MGHRA, YSYEKL. The CDR3 nucleotides read TGCGCCAGCAGCCAAACAGGGGCCAGGAATGAAAAACTGTTTTTT. Its protein is CASSQTGARNEKLFF.

This clone was recorded once. The chain employs TRBV5-1 and TRBJ2-5; TRBD2 matches at 7 bases. Looked up from germline, CDR1 is SGHRS and CDR2 is YFSETQ. After removal of 3 bases from V and 0 bases from J, the junction contained 5 bases not matched to a gene. The CDR3 consists of 15 residues. CDR3 DNA sequence: TGCGCCAGCAGCTCTGCGGGGGAGTACCAAGAGACCCAGTACTTC. Its translation: CASSSAGEYQETQYF.

The gene calls are TRBV12-5 and TRBJ1-1, with a weak D call TRBD1 (6 bases). CDR1 is LGHNT and CDR2 is FRNRAP in the germline V gene. Trimming cost V 5 bases and J 0 bases, with 13 bases left between them. The CDR3 loop spans 15 amino acids. CDR3 nucleotides: TGTGCTAGTGGTGGACAGACCTTTATGAACACTGAAGCTTTCTTT. This gives the protein CASGGQTFMNTEAFF.